A single T cell receptor (beta chain) is shown here with its context. Assay: immunoSEQ multiplex PCR; the TCRdb copy retains only in-frame clones and omits some. The sample lists about 200,000 clones; 86% were seen once. This specimen comes from a study of blood T cell repertoires in COVID-19. Study background: The study drew acute and convalescent COVID-19 samples from the United States, Italy and Spain. Nucleic acid was either cDNA or gDNA, and it came from T cells, B-cell-depleted T cells, or PBMCs.

The CDR3 covers 13 residues. Trimming took 1 base from V and 3 from J, leaving 5 bases between them. In germline, CDR1 is SGHDT, CDR2 YYEEEE. The chain combines TRBV5-6 with TRBJ2-1; no definite D call. The clonotype originates from a woman in her forties in a cohort exposed to, infected with or recovered from COVID-19 (not recorded which). Specimen: PBMCs or T cells enriched from blood (not recorded which). CDR3 region: CASSLNIYNEQFF. The CDR3 DNA reads as TGTGCCAGCAGCTTGAACATCTACAATGAGCAGTTCTTC. Looking up the rest from reference TRBV5-6 and TRBJ2-1 gives the full variable domain: DAGVTQSPTHLIKTRGQQVTLRCSPKSGHDTVSWYQQALGQGPQFIFQYYEEEERQRGNFPDRFSGHQFPNYSSELNVNALLLGDSALYLCASSLNIYNEQFFGPGTRLTVL.